One and the same sample provided the 21 T cell receptor beta chains below, sequenced in a study of preoperative IRX-2 immunotherapy in early breast cancer. Treatment indicated: preoperative locoregional IRX-2 cytokine immunotherapy. Clones were sequenced by immunoSEQ multiplex PCR, and TCRdb holds only the in-frame ones, with some missing. The data show approximately 30,000 clones, 90% to 95% seen once. This material was collected from a patient treated with IRX-2 immunotherapy. The receptors originated from a human donor with breast cancer.

The chain couples TRBV5-5 to TRBJ2-7, with a tentative D call TRBD1 (6 bases). Trimming took off 3 bases at V and 3 bases at J, with 16 bases between the two ends. The CDR3 sequence is 15 residues long. CDR1 is SGHKS, CDR2 YYEKEE, per germline (reference sequence). The CDR3 sequence is CASSWYQGPSYEQYF. The CDR3 nucleotides read TGTGCCAGCAGCTGGTACCAGGGGCCGAGCTACGAGCAGTACTTC.

The chain combines TRBV4-2 with TRBJ2-7; D call uncertain. Germline assignment: CDR1 LGHNA and CDR2 YNFKEQ. V dropped 4 bases and J dropped 5 bases, with 15 bases sitting between them. The CDR3 has 14 residues. The CDR3 bases are TGTGCCAGCAGCCGTGACCCAGGCGCCGACGAGCAGTACTTC. It specifies CASSRDPGADEQYF.

This clone has a single count. This chain links TRBV18 with TRBJ1-2; 9 bases line up with TRBD1. CDR1 KGHSH and CDR2 LQKENI come from the germline V gene. Trimming removed 2 bases from V and 8 bases from J; junction bases left unmatched: 6. The length of the CDR3 is 14 residues. In DNA, the CDR3 is TGTGCCAGCTCACCAGTCGGGACAGGGCAGGGCTACACCTTC. Protein: CASSPVGTGQGYTF.

This rearrangement joins TRBV19 to TRBJ1-3; TRBD1 is a possible D gene (6 bases). CDR1 is LNHDA and CDR2 is SQIVND in the germline V gene (reference sequence). This CDR3 has 14 residues. V was clipped by 5 bases and J by 4 bases, with 12 bases between them. CDR3 loop: CASSPAGQGNTIYF. DNA for the CDR3: TGTGCCAGTAGTCCCGCAGGACAGGGAAACACCATATATTTT.

This clone was observed a single time. V is TRBV29-1 and J is TRBJ2-5; D possibly corresponds to TRBD1 (6 bases). This CDR3 is 12 amino acids long. CDR1 SQVTM and CDR2 ANQGSEA come from the germline V gene. Trimming shortened V by 6 bases and J by 0 bases, and 8 bases separated the two germline ends. CDR3 DNA sequence: TGCAGCGTCTGGGACAACCAAGAGACCCAGTACTTC. The encoded protein is CSVWDNQETQYF.

This chain uses TRBV5-1 with TRBJ1-1; possible D gene TRBD1, 6 bases. CDR3 size: 15 residues. Trimming removed 0 bases at V and 1 base at J, with 10 bases between. Per the germline V gene, CDR1 is SGHRS and CDR2 is YFSETQ. The CDR3 is CASSLDQGPNTEAFF. The CDR3 DNA is TGCGCCAGCAGCTTGGATCAGGGGCCGAACACTGAAGCTTTCTTT. Based on the CDR3 plus reference TRBV5-1 and TRBJ1-1, the full variable domain is KAGVTQTPRYLIKTRGQQVTLSCSPISGHRSVSWYQQTPGQGLQFLFEYFSETQRNKGNFPGRFSGRQFSNSRSEMNVSTLELGDSALYLCASSLDQGPNTEAFFGQGTRLTVV.

The chain is built from TRBV2 and TRBJ1-4; 8 nucleotides match TRBD1. The CDR3 has 14 amino acids. Trimming took 3 bases from V and 8 from J; bases not matched to a gene: 5. Germline CDR1 is SNHLY and CDR2 is FYNNEI. The CDR3 DNA follows: TGTGCCAGCAGTGATGACAGGGGCGGGGAAAAACTGTTTTTT. It codes for CASSDDRGGEKLFF.

This clone was counted a single time. The chain links TRBV5-1 to TRBJ1-1; D perhaps matches TRBD1 (5 bases). Trimming left V 3 bases short and J 1 base short, with 7 bases between. Germline lookup yields CDR1 SGHRS and CDR2 YFSETQ. The CDR3 covers 13 residues. The CDR3 DNA follows: TGCGCCAGCAGCTCTCAGGGGAACACTGAAGCTTTCTTT. It yields the protein CASSSQGNTEAFF.

This chain uses TRBV6-6 with TRBJ2-2; D not certain. The germline V gene encodes CDR1 MNHNY and CDR2 SVGAGI (reference sequence). The ends were cut back, 6 bases at V and 2 bases at J, with 10 bases in the middle. The CDR3 length is 14 residues. The CDR3, as DNA: TGTGCCAGCAGATTGACAATTAACACCGGGGAGCTGTTTTTT. Translation gives CASRLTINTGELFF.

The gene calls are TRBV18 and TRBJ2-1, with 7 bases matching TRBD2. J lost 2 bases, V lost 3 bases, and 1 base had no gene match. The CDR3 has 14 residues. Germline V gives CDR1 KGHSH, CDR2 LQKENI. For the CDR3, the DNA is TGTGCCAGCTCACCGGGGAGGGCCTACAATGAGCAGTTCTTC. Amino acids: CASSPGRAYNEQFF.

The J gene is TRBJ2-7, the V gene TRBV9; the match to TRBD1 covers 11 bases. V lost 2 bases, J lost 5 bases, and 3 bases stayed unmatched. The CDR3 has 14 residues. The V gene's germline CDR1 is SGDLS and CDR2 YYNGEE. For the CDR3, the DNA is TGTGCCAGCAGCGTGGGGACAGGGGGGGACGAGCAGTACTTC. Encoded protein: CASSVGTGGDEQYF.

This clone was detected once. The chain is built from TRBV7-9 and TRBJ2-1; D not resolved. The CDR3 is 14 amino acids. Germline V gene lookup returns CDR1 SEHNR and CDR2 FQNEAQ (reference sequence). V shed 8 bases and J shed 9 bases, with 20 bases lying between them. This CDR3 reads CASVGYESVGEQFF. The CDR3 DNA sequence: TGTGCCAGCGTCGGGTATGAGAGTGTCGGTGAGCAGTTCTTC.

The chain employs TRBV13 and TRBJ2-2; TRBD1 aligns across 10 bases. Germline V lookup: CDR1 PRHDT, CDR2 FYEKMQ (reference sequence). CDR3 length: 14 residues. V was pared by 5 bases and J by 9 bases, with 6 bases of the junction left unmatched. CDR3 sequence reads: CASSPRQGAWELFF. The CDR3 bases are TGTGCCAGCAGCCCCCGACAGGGGGCTTGGGAGCTGTTTTTT.

The chain has TRBV28 and TRBJ2-7; perhaps TRBD1 as D (5 bases). This CDR3 is 12 amino acids long. The V and J ends lost 4 bases and 4 bases respectively, with 8 bases between them. Germline V gene lookup returns CDR1 MDHEN and CDR2 SYDVKM. The CDR3 DNA reads TGTGCCAGCAGTTCCGGACAATACGAGCAGTACTTC. Translated: CASSSGQYEQYF.

This clone was seen once. The rearrangement links TRBV2 to TRBJ2-1; unclear D gene. The germline V and J ends were trimmed by 9 bases and 7 bases, with 4 bases remaining between them. Germline-derived CDR1 and CDR2 are SNHLY and FYNNEI. The CDR3 spans 9 residues. CDR3 residues: CARGNEQFF. The CDR3 nucleotides are TGTGCCAGAGGGAATGAGCAGTTCTTC.

This clone was detected once. V and J are TRBV7-9 and TRBJ2-7; no clear D. The CDR3 has 15 residues. Germline CDR1 is SEHNR and CDR2 is FQNEAQ (reference sequence). V lost 3 bases, J lost 1 base, and 13 bases lay in between. The CDR3 sequence: CASSFPSRGSYEQYF. The DNA of the CDR3 is TGTGCCAGCAGCTTCCCAAGTCGCGGATCCTACGAGCAGTACTTC.

The chain is built from TRBV18 and TRBJ2-5; a possible D gene is TRBD1 (6 bases). The J call could be wrong; TRBJ2-7 is a better fit for the DNA end. Germline V gene sequence: CDR1 KGHSH, CDR2 LQKENI. The CDR3 is 12 amino acids. The CDR3 here is CASSPTRGEQYF. The DNA of the CDR3 is TGTGCCAGCTCACCGACCAGGGGCGAGCAGTACTTC.

The V and J genes are TRBV27 and TRBJ1-1, with D possibly being TRBD1 (5 bases). Trimming shortened V by 7 bases and J by 0 bases, and 15 bases separated the two germline ends. Germline assignment: CDR1 MNHEY and CDR2 SMNVEV (reference sequence). The CDR3 is made up of 15 amino acids. The CDR3 sequence is CASIPVRAVNTEAFF. CDR3 DNA sequence: TGTGCCAGCATCCCAGTCAGGGCAGTGAACACTGAAGCTTTCTTT.

This chain uses TRBV6-1 with TRBJ1-1; 10 nucleotides align to TRBD1. This CDR3 contains 16 residues. The germline gives CDR1 MNHNS, CDR2 SASEGT. The trim removed 4 bases at V and 7 bases at J, leaving 12 bases unmatched. CDR3 nucleotide sequence: TGTGCCAGCAGTGGAATTGCGGGACAGGGGTTAAGTGAAGCTTTCTTT. This translates into CASSGIAGQGLSEAFF.

The V and J genes are TRBV9 and TRBJ1-1; TRBD1 agrees at 8 bases. The CDR3 consists of 13 residues. V was pared by 5 bases and J by 4 bases, with 4 bases of the junction left unmatched. Germline values: CDR1 SGDLS, CDR2 YYNGEE. The CDR3 bases are TGTGCCAGCAGTCAGGGGGCGCCCACTGAAGCTTTCTTT. Translated, it gives CASSQGAPTEAFF. Using reference TRBV9 and TRBJ1-1 for the parts outside the CDR3, the full variable domain is DSGVTQTPKHLITATGQRVTLRCSPRSGDLSVYWYQQSLDQGLQFLIQYYNGEERAKGNILERFSAQQFPDLHSELNLSSLELGDSALYFCASSQGAPTEAFFGQGTRLTVV.

The chain recombines TRBV28 with TRBJ1-1; D is unclear. Germline values: CDR1 MDHEN, CDR2 SYDVKM. Trimming removed 3 bases at V and 8 bases at J, with 13 bases between. CDR3 length equals 13 residues. CDR3: CASSFAGRAEAFF. The CDR3 DNA reads as TGTGCCAGCAGTTTTGCCGGACGGGCAGAAGCTTTCTTT.